This TCR beta chain was sequenced in a study of CD8 T cells in ankylosing spondylitis. TCRdb analysed the 5' RACE reads with MiXCR anew, one entry per CDR3 protein. The table has fewer than 40,000 distinct CDR3 sequences, 30% seen once. This clonotype was recorded only once. Sequencing used synovial fluid, either unsorted or a sorted T cell fraction (not recorded which). This clonotype originated in a male donor with ankylosing spondylitis.

This CDR3 is CASSSPPGREQYF. DNA for the CDR3: TGTGCCAGCAGCTCCCCCCCGGGGAGGGAGCAGTACTTC. The chain links TRBV5-6 to TRBJ2-7, with a possible D match to TRBD2 (6 bases). V dropped 3 bases and J dropped 7 bases, with 14 bases sitting between them. The CDR3 covers 13 residues. Germline values: CDR1 SGHDT, CDR2 YYEEEE.